This T cell receptor beta chain appears in the sequencing data of a study of blood T cell repertoires in COVID-19. Study overall: The United States, Italy and Spain provided the acute and convalescent COVID-19 samples. In each case, the material was cDNA or gDNA derived from T cells, B-cell-depleted T cells, or PBMCs.

This clone was counted between two and nine times. Assay used: immunoSEQ multiplex PCR; TCRdb lists only in-frame clones, some missing. The sample records tens of thousands of clones, roughly 80% being singletons. V lost 7 bases to trimming and J lost 4 bases, with 13 bases between them. CDR1 is MDHEN and CDR2 is SYDVKM in the germline V gene. The CDR3 contains 13 residues. The receptor's source is a man in his 60s in a cohort sampled during active COVID-19. Sequencing was carried out using peripheral blood. This chain links TRBV28 with TRBJ1-2; D is uncertain. The chain's CDR3 is CASMRPPFYGYTF. CDR3 nucleotides: TGTGCCAGCATGAGGCCGCCATTCTATGGCTACACCTTC.